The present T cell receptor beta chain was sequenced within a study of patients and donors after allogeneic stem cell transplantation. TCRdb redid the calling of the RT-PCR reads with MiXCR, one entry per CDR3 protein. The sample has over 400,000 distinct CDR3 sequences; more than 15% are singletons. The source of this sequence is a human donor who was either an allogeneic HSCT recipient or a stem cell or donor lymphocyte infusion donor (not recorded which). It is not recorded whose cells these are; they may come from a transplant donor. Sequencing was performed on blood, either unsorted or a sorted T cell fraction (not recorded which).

CDR3 nucleotide sequence: TGTGCCAGCAGCCCCAAGTGGGCGGAATCCTACGAGCAGTACTTC. Translated: CASSPKWAESYEQYF. The V and J genes are TRBV4-2 and TRBJ2-7; no firm D call. Germline values: CDR1 LGHNA, CDR2 YNFKEQ. The CDR3 extends over 15 amino acids. V was pared by 4 bases and J by 1 base, with 14 bases between.